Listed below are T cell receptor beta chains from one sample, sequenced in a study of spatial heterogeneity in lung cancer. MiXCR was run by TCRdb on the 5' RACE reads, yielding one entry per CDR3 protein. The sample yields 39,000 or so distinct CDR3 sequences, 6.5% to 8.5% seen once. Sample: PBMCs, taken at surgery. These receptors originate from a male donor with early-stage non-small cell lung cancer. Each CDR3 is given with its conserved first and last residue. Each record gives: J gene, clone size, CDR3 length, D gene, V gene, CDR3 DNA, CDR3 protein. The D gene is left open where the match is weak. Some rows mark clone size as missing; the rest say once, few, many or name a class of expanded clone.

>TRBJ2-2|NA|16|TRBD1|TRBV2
TGTGCCAGCAGTGCTCCGGGACAGGGTAACACCGGGGAGCTGTTTTTT
CASSAPGQGNTGELFF
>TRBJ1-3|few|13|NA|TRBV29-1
TGCAGCGCCGTGCAGGGCAATGGAAACACCATATATTTT
CSAVQGNGNTIYF
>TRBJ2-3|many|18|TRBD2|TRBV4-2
TGTGCCAGCAGCCAAGAAAGACGCGGCGGGAGAGTGGCAGATACGCAGTATTTT
CASSQERRGGRVADTQYF
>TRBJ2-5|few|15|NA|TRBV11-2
TGTGCCAGCAGCTCAGGAGGGGGTCACCAAGAGACCCAGTACTTC
CASSSGGGHQETQYF
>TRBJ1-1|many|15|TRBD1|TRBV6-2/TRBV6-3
TGTGCCAGCAGAAGTTTCAGGGGGCTTGACACTGAAGCTTTCTTT
CASRSFRGLDTEAFF
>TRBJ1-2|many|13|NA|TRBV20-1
TGCAGTGCTCCAGTCCCCTCTCGCTATGGCTACACCTTC
CSAPVPSRYGYTF
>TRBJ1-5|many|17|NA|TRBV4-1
TGCGCCAGCAGCCAAGTGGCGAGTCTACCACCCAATCAGCCCCAGCATTTT
CASSQVASLPPNQPQHF
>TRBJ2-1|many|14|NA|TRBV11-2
TGTGCCAGCAGCTCAAGGGTCGACTCTAGTCAGCAGTTCTTC
CASSSRVDSSQQFF
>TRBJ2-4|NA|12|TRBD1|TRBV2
TGTGCCAGCGACAGGGGGAGCCACATTCAGTACTTC
CASDRGSHIQYF
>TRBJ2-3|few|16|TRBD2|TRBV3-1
TGTGCCAGCAGCAGACGGACTAGCGGGAGATCAGATACGCAGTATTTT
CASSRRTSGRSDTQYF
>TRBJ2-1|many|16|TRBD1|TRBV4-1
TGCGCCAGCAGGCCATCCGGGACAGGGGGTAGGAATGAGCAGTTCTTC
CASRPSGTGGRNEQFF
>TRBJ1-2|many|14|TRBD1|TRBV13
TGTGCCAGCAGCTTGGGGACAGGGGGCTATGGCTACACCTTC
CASSLGTGGYGYTF
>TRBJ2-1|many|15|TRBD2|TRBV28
TGTGCCAGCAGTAGCGGGGGGGAAAGCCGTTGGGAGCAGTTCTTC
CASSSGGESRWEQFF
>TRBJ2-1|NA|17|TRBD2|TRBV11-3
TGTGCCAGCAGCTTAGATCTTTTACTAGCGGGAGACGATGAGCAGTTCTTC
CASSLDLLLAGDDEQFF
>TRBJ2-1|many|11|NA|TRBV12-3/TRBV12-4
TGTGCCAGCAGTGCACTTGAGGAGCAGTTCTTC
CASSALEEQFF
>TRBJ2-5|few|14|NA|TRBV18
TGTGCCAGCTCACCAAGCCTAGCGCAAGAGACCCAGTACTTC
CASSPSLAQETQYF
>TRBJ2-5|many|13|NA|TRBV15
TGTGCCACCAGCATCAAGGGACGAGAGACCCAGTACTTC
CATSIKGRETQYF
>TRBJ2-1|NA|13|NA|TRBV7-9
TGTGCCAGCAGCTTAGTACAAAACAATGAGCAGTTCTTC
CASSLVQNNEQFF
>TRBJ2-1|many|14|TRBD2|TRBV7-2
TGTGCCAGCAGCTCGGGACTAGCGGGCCCCCCGCAGTTCTTC
CASSSGLAGPPQFF
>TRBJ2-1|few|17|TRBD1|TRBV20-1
TGCAGTGCCAGAAGGATTGGGGACAGGGGGCCCTACAATGAGCAGTTCTTC
CSARRIGDRGPYNEQFF
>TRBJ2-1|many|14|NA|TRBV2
TGTGCCAGCAAACGGCGGGGCTCCTACAATGAGCAGTTCTTC
CASKRRGSYNEQFF
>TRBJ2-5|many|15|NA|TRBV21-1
TGTGCCAGCAGCAAAGGGAGGACAGGCCAAGAGACCCAGTACTTC
CASSKGRTGQETQYF
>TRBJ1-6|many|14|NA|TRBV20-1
TGCAGTGCTGTCGGGACATATTATAATTCACCCCTCCACTTT
CSAVGTYYNSPLHF
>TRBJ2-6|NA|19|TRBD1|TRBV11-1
TGTGCCAGCACCCCACGGTTCGGGACAGGGGGAGCTGGGGCCAACGTCCTGACTTTC
CASTPRFGTGGAGANVLTF
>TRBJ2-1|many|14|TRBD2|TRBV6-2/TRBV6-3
TGTGCCAGCAGTTACCTAGCGGGAGTGGGTGAGCAGTTCTTC
CASSYLAGVGEQFF
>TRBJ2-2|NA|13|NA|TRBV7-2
TGTGCCAGCAGCTTTGCCAGGACCGGGGAGCTGTTTTTT
CASSFARTGELFF
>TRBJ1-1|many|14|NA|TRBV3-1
TGTGCCAGCAGCCAACAGGGATCCGACACTGAAGCTTTCTTT
CASSQQGSDTEAFF
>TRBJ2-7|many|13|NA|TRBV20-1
TGCAGTGCTATTCAGGGCAGTGCCTACGAGCAGTACTTC
CSAIQGSAYEQYF
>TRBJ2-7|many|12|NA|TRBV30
TGTGCCTGGAACAAGGGCCACTACGAGCAGTACTTC
CAWNKGHYEQYF
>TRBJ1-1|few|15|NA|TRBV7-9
TGTGCCAGCAGCTCGCCGTGGGGCATGAACACTGAAGCTTTCTTT
CASSSPWGMNTEAFF
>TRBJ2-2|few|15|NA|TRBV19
TGTGCCAGTAGTATAACAGGCGCCTTCACCGGGGAGCTGTTTTTT
CASSITGAFTGELFF
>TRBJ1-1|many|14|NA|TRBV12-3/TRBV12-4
TGTGCCAGCAGTCCGAATTACAGGAACACTGAAGCTTTCTTT
CASSPNYRNTEAFF
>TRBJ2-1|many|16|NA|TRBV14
TGTGCCAGCAGCCAAGTCCAGCAGAGCTCCTACAATGAGCAGTTCTTC
CASSQVQQSSYNEQFF
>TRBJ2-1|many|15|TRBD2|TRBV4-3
TGCGCCAGCAGCGCTCAAGGACTAGCGCGACATGAGCAGTTCTTC
CASSAQGLARHEQFF
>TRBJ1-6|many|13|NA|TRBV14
TGTGCCAGCAGCCAATTGAAGAATTCACCCCTCCACTTT
CASSQLKNSPLHF
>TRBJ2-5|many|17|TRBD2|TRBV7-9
TGTGCCAGCAGCTTAGGAATTGCTAGCGGGGCACAAGAGACCCAGTACTTC
CASSLGIASGAQETQYF
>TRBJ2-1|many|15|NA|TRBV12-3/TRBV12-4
TGTGCCAGCAGTCCCCAGACTAATAGGGGGGATGAGCAGTTCTTC
CASSPQTNRGDEQFF
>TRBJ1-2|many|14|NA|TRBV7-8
TGTGCCAGCAGCTTAGTTGCGGACCAAATGGGCTACACCTTC
CASSLVADQMGYTF
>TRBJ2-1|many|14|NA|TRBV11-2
TGTGCCAGCAGCTTATTCTCGCGGTATGATGAGCAGTTCTTC
CASSLFSRYDEQFF
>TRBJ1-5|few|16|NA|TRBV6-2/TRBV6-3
TGTGCCAGCACCAAGGGGAGGGCGGGTAGCAATCAGCCCCAGCATTTT
CASTKGRAGSNQPQHF
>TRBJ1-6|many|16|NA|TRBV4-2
TGTGCCAGCAGCCAGCAGACAGCCTCTCGGAATTCACCCCTCCACTTT
CASSQQTASRNSPLHF
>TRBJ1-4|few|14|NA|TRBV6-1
TGTGCCAGCAGTGAACAGTGGTTGGATGAAAAACTGTTTTTT
CASSEQWLDEKLFF
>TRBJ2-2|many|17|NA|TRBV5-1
TGCGCCAGCAGCTTGGATCGCCCAGTCAGGACCACCGGGGAGCTGTTTTTT
CASSLDRPVRTTGELFF
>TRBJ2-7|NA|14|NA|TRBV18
TGTGCCAGCTCACCGGAACAGGGGGGGCACGAGCAGTACTTC
CASSPEQGGHEQYF
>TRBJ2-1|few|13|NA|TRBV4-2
TGTGCCAGCAGCCAAGATAGGGTCAATGAGCAGTTCTTC
CASSQDRVNEQFF
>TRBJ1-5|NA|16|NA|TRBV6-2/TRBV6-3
TGTGCCAGCAGCCCCCGGGGGGCAAGTAGCAATCAGCCCCAGCATTTT
CASSPRGASSNQPQHF
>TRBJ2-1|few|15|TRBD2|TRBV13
TGTGCCAGCAGCATGATAGCGGGGGTGGACAATGAGCAGTTCTTC
CASSMIAGVDNEQFF
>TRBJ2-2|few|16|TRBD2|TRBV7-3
TGTGCCAGCAGCACACTAGCGGGGGCGAACACCGGGGAGCTGTTTTTT
CASSTLAGANTGELFF
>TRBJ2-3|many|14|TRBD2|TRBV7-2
TGTGCCAGCAGCTTAGGTAGCGGGAGTGCAGCGCAGTATTTT
CASSLGSGSAAQYF
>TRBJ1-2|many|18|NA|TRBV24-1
TGTGCCACCAGTGATTTGGGACCGATTCTAATTGAAGATTATGGCTACACCTTC
CATSDLGPILIEDYGYTF
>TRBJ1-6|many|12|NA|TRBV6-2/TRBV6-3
TGTGCCAGCAGTTTCAGGCGTTCACCCCTCCACTTT
CASSFRRSPLHF
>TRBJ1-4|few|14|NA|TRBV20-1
TGCAGTGCTAGAGAGGGGGCCAATAATGAAAAACTGTTTTTT
CSAREGANNEKLFF
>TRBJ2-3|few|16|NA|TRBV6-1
TGTGCCAGCAGTGGAGCTAGCGAGGGGGCCTCAGATACGCAGTATTTT
CASSGASEGASDTQYF
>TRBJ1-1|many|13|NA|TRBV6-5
TGTGCCAGCAGTTACTCCGAAAACACTGAAGCTTTCTTT
CASSYSENTEAFF
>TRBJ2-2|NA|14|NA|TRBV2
TGTGCCAGCAGACGAGGGGAACGATACGGGGAGCTGTTTTTT
CASRRGERYGELFF
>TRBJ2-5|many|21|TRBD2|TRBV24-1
TGTGCCACCAGTGATTATATAGGGCTAGCGGGAGATTCGGAGACAAAAGAGACCCAGTACTTC
CATSDYIGLAGDSETKETQYF
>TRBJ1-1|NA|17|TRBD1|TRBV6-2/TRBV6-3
TGTGCCAGCAGTCCAAGAGGAAGGACAGGGGGCGACACTGAAGCTTTCTTT
CASSPRGRTGGDTEAFF